These 20 T cell receptor beta chains share one sample of origin, sequenced in a study of CD8 T cells in Susac syndrome (dated by TCRdb to about 2019). The library came from the immunoSEQ multiplex PCR assay. RNA was extracted with the RNeasy kit and roughly 0.5 to 1 ug was reverse transcribed using random hexamers. TCRdb reprocessed the public reads (quality trimming at Q25 with fastp, clone calling with MiXCR) and kept in-frame beta chains. Identical CDR3 protein sequences are pooled into one entry, listed with their most common genes and DNA. This sample lists around 150,000 distinct CDR3 sequences; 95% were detected once. The ten top clones hold 0.13% to 0.15% of the sample. Sequencing input: CD4+ T cells from PBMCs. The receptors come from a human donor with Susac syndrome.

This chain connects TRBV18 to TRBJ1-2; 8 bases fit TRBD1. The CDR3 contains 17 residues. From germline, CDR1 is KGHSH and CDR2 LQKENI. V shed 4 bases and J 0 bases; nucleotides not matched to a gene: 10. In nucleotides, the CDR3 is TGTGCCAGCTCACGTGGGACAGGACCAACCGCTAACTATGGCTACACCTTC. This gives the protein CASSRGTGPTANYGYTF.

This chain uses TRBV10-3 with TRBJ2-7; 16 bases fit TRBD2. CDR1 and CDR2 (germline): ENHRY, SYGVKD. Trimming at V came to 4 bases and at J to 0 bases, leaving 3 bases not matched to a gene. The CDR3 is made up of 17 amino acids. The CDR3 DNA sequence: TGTGCCATCAGTGCCGGGACTAGCGGGGGGGTCTCCTACGAGCAGTACTTC. Its protein is CAISAGTSGGVSYEQYF.

This chain uses TRBV5-1 with TRBJ2-5, with D possibly matching TRBD1 (6 bases). This CDR3 comprises 15 residues. Germline lookup yields CDR1 SGHRS and CDR2 YFSETQ. V lost 0 bases and J 2 bases, leaving 11 bases between the germline ends. CDR3 in DNA: TGCGCCAGCAGCTTGGAGGATGGACAGCAAGAGACCCAGTACTTC. Residues: CASSLEDGQQETQYF.

The chain couples TRBV4-3 to TRBJ2-1, with 8 bases matching TRBD2. The CDR3 extends over 16 amino acids. V lost 4 bases and J lost 3; bases outside the gene matches: 8. CDR1 and CDR2 from the germline V gene are LGHNA and YSLEER. For the CDR3, the DNA is TGCGCCAGCAGCCTAGCTTATAGCGGGGACTACAATGAGCAGTTCTTC. Translation: CASSLAYSGDYNEQFF.

This chain joins TRBV28 and TRBJ2-1, with 8 bases fitting TRBD1. Trimming took 6 bases from V and 6 from J; bases not matched to a gene: 4. The CDR3 totals 13 residues. Germline CDR1 MDHEN, CDR2 SYDVKM. The CDR3 spells CASRTGTGNEQFF. CDR3 sequence (DNA): TGTGCCAGCAGAACCGGGACAGGCAATGAGCAGTTCTTC.

This chain connects TRBV6-6 to TRBJ2-7; tentative D call: TRBD1 (7 bases). The CDR3 is made up of 13 amino acids. Trimming removed 8 bases from V and 2 bases from J, with 13 bases in between. The germline gives CDR1 MNHNY, CDR2 SVGAGI (reference sequence). CDR3 in DNA: TGTGCCAGCGCGGGACAGCGCGCCTACGAGCAGTACTTC. This translates into CASAGQRAYEQYF.

Comments on this clonotype: Sequence at one end of the junction differs from germline and may be a read error. The chain carries TRBV7-7 and TRBJ2-7; D not resolved. The CDR3 length is 15 residues. Germline values: CDR1 SSHAT, CDR2 FNYEAQ (reference sequence). CDR3 nucleotides: TGTGCTAGCAGCTTAGCCCACGGAGAACTCTACGAGCAGTACTTC. Its protein is CASSLAHGELYEQYF.

This rearrangement joins TRBV20-1 to TRBJ2-2; TRBD1 or TRBD2 may be the D gene (5 bases each). The germline gives CDR1 DFQATT, CDR2 SNEGSKA (reference sequence). V was clipped by 3 bases and J by 1 base, with 6 bases between them. This CDR3 is 13 amino acids long. The CDR3: CSASGGNTGELFF. CDR3 DNA: TGCAGTGCTAGTGGGGGGAACACCGGGGAGCTGTTTTTT.

The J gene is TRBJ2-7, the V gene TRBV7-9, with TRBD2 as a possible D gene (5 bases). V was cut by 1 base and J by 6 bases, with 10 bases left in between. The CDR3 contains 13 residues. Looked up from germline, CDR1 is SEHNR and CDR2 is FQNEAQ (reference sequence). CDR3 DNA sequence: TGTGCCAGCAGCTTAGAGCAAGGAGGCGAGCAGTACTTC. It codes for CASSLEQGGEQYF. The entire variable domain, with the rest obtained from reference TRBV7-9 and TRBJ2-7, is as follows: DTGVSQNPRHKITKRGQNVTFRCDPISEHNRLYWYRQTLGQGPEFLTYFQNEAQLEKSRLLSDRFSAERPKGSFSTLEIQRTEQGDSAMYLCASSLEQGGEQYFGPGTRLTVT.

The J gene is TRBJ2-1, the V gene TRBV5-4; 10 bases are shared with TRBD2. Losses at the gene ends were 4 bases for V and 4 bases for J; bases not matched to a gene: 8. CDR1 and CDR2 from the germline V gene are SGHNT and YYREEE (reference sequence). This CDR3 spans 16 amino acids. The DNA of the CDR3 is TGTGCCAGCAGCCTCCGGACTAGCGGTCCTTACAATGAGCAGTTCTTC. It is translated as CASSLRTSGPYNEQFF.

The CDR3 region has the DNA TGCAGTGCTAGACCAGGGAGTACTGGAAACACCATATATTTT. Encoded protein: CSARPGSTGNTIYF. The chain recombines TRBV20-1 with TRBJ1-3, with D perhaps matching TRBD1 (5 bases). Trimming shortened V by 2 bases and J by 2 bases, and 10 bases separated the two germline ends. CDR1 and CDR2 from the germline V gene are DFQATT and SNEGSKA (reference sequence). This CDR3 has 14 amino acids.

The chain carries TRBV20-1 and TRBJ2-7; weak D call: TRBD2 (6 bases). The germline CDR1 and CDR2 sequences are DFQATT and SNEGSKA (reference sequence). Trimming left V 1 base short and J 0 bases short, with 10 bases between. The CDR3 has 14 amino acids. CDR3 sequence: CSARGAGSSYEQYF. DNA for the CDR3: TGCAGTGCTAGAGGGGCGGGGTCCTCCTACGAGCAGTACTTC.

This clonotype appeared once. The chain joins TRBV9 to TRBJ2-3; TRBD2 might be the D (5 bases). The germline V gene encodes CDR1 SGDLS and CDR2 YYNGEE. Trimming pared 5 bases from V and 2 bases from J, leaving 9 bases between. The length of the CDR3 is 13 residues. The CDR3 loop reads CASRSRDTDTQYF. The CDR3 DNA reads as TGTGCCAGCAGGAGTCGGGACACAGATACGCAGTATTTT.

V is TRBV3-1 and J is TRBJ1-5, with 9 bases fitting TRBD1. The CDR3 is made up of 13 amino acids. The J segment lost 8 bases and the V segment lost 1 base, leaving 0 bases of the junction unmatched. From germline, CDR1 is LGHDT and CDR2 YNNKEL (reference sequence). CDR3 region: CASSQGTGEPQHF. The CDR3 nucleotides are TGTGCCAGCAGCCAAGGGACAGGGGAGCCCCAGCATTTT.

This sequence joins TRBV29-1 and TRBJ1-2, with TRBD1 matching over 7 bases. The CDR3 is 12 amino acids. The V and J ends lost 7 bases and 2 bases, in that order; junction bases with no gene match: 4. The germline CDR1 and CDR2 sequences are SQVTM and ANQGSEA. The CDR3 here is CSAHRGNYGYTF. For the CDR3, the DNA is TGCAGCGCCCACAGGGGAAACTATGGCTACACCTTC. The full variable domain, in which reference TRBV29-1 and TRBJ1-2 provide the parts outside the CDR3, is SAVISQKPSRDICQRGTSLTIQCQVDSQVTMMFWYRQQPGQSLTLIATANQGSEATYESGFVIDKFPISRPNLTFSTLTVSNMSPEDSSIYLCSAHRGNYGYTFGSGTRLTVV.

This chain links TRBV18 with TRBJ1-1, with D perhaps matching TRBD1 (5 bases). The CDR3 totals 14 residues. CDR1 is KGHSH and CDR2 is LQKENI in the germline V gene. Trimming removed 6 bases at V and 5 bases at J, with 16 bases between. CDR3 DNA sequence: TGTGCCAGCTCCGTGGGGGTCGGAATGACTGAAGCTTTCTTT. Its translation: CASSVGVGMTEAFF.

The chain links TRBV19 to TRBJ1-5; 8 bases are a match to TRBD1. From germline, CDR1 is LNHDA and CDR2 SQIVND (reference sequence). The V segment lost 6 bases and the J segment 4 bases; nucleotides outside the gene matches: 5. The CDR3 covers 14 residues. The CDR3 bases are TGTGCCAGTAGGGACAGGGACGATAATCAGCCCCAGCATTTT. Translation gives CASRDRDDNQPQHF.

V usage is TRBV12-3 or TRBV12-4 and J usage is TRBJ1-1; D not resolved. This CDR3 comprises 12 residues. With 2 bases removed from V and 3 bases from J, the gap between germline ends came to 4 bases. The CDR3 bases are TGTGCCAGCAGTTTACGTTACACTGAAGCTTTCTTT. Translation gives CASSLRYTEAFF.

This chain uses TRBV30 with TRBJ2-3; 11 bases are a match to TRBD2. This CDR3 contains 16 residues. The trim removed 4 bases at V and 6 bases at J, leaving 12 bases unmatched. Germline V CDR1 and CDR2: GTSNPN, SVGIG (reference sequence). The CDR3 loop is CAWNHPTSGRPDTQYF. As DNA, the CDR3 is TGTGCCTGGAACCACCCCACTAGCGGGAGACCCGATACGCAGTATTTT.

CDR3 in DNA: TGTGCCAGCAGCTTAGACCCGGGGGGTGAGCAGTTCTTC. Translated: CASSLDPGGEQFF. The V gene is TRBV7-9, the J gene TRBJ2-1, with TRBD2 matching over 7 bases. CDR1 and CDR2 (germline): SEHNR, FQNEAQ (reference sequence). Germline trimming cut 1 base from V and 9 bases from J; bases unmatched to any gene: 3. The CDR3 has 13 residues. Using reference TRBV7-9 and TRBJ2-1 for the parts outside the CDR3, the full variable domain is DTGVSQNPRHKITKRGQNVTFRCDPISEHNRLYWYRQTLGQGPEFLTYFQNEAQLEKSRLLSDRFSAERPKGSFSTLEIQRTEQGDSAMYLCASSLDPGGEQFFGPGTRLTVL.